This T cell receptor (beta chain) was recovered during a study of cytotoxic CD8 clonotypes in ibrutinib-treated CLL listed by TCRdb under 2021. Looking at the study overall: The cohort had about a dozen relapsed/refractory and around 15 treatment-naive patients; some 17 were IGHV unmutated. Response samples were taken after a median of about a year on treatment, ranging from about 6 to 40 months. Longitudinal samples were available for about 30% of the roughly 90 trial participants. Cryopreserved peripheral blood mononuclear cells were collected before treatment, at response, and at either disease progression or sustained remission. Partial responses were observed in 24 patients and complete responses in 2; after a median follow-up of 68 months, remission was maintained in 14 patients and progression was observed in roughly twelve. Samples averaged about 260,000 productive templates and some 96,000 productive rearrangements. Beyond this particular receptor, the publication reports: Clonality rose at ibrutinib response, remained stable during sustained remission, and dropped back toward baseline at progression. Sampling times were not matched between sustained-remission and progressing patients, and lymph node repertoires were not studied. Public clonotypes were rare and either contracted or stayed stable during treatment, and the rise in clonality at ibrutinib response reflected the expansion of private clonotypes. Baseline clonality exceeded that of age-matched healthy donors and correlated strongly with circulating CD8+ T-cell counts.

Measured from the cysteine to the phenylalanine, the CDR3 is 15 residues long. Only CDR3 DNA remains: 45 bases, in frame from the first base. From the germline V gene, CDR1 is SGHRS and CDR2 is YFSETQ. Trimming costs V 2 bases and J 3 bases, and their ends lie 12 bases apart. A MiSeq instrument was used for deep resolution sequencing, which targeted depths ranging from 1 in 1 million up to 1 in 200,000 T cells, with coverage averaging 10x for each clonotype. The immunoSEQ hsTCRB Kit was used to generate TCR beta libraries. In the original analysis: ImmunoSEQ Data Assistant and ImmunoSEQ Analyzer were used for data analysis, and V, D and J genes were assigned according to IMGT definitions. Clonality, which ranges from 0 to 1, was calculated by subtracting the normalized Shannon entropy of productive rearrangement frequencies from one. Public clonotype analysis was restricted to overrepresented clonotypes comprising at least 0.05% of each patient's repertoire. Around 13 age-matched healthy donor repertoires from immuneACCESS were used as controls for clonality. TCRdb limited this immuneACCESS table to in-frame rearrangements with V and J called. A share of clones is missing; checked studies link under half to unresolved V genes, and the rest is unexplained. The V and J calls and clone size were taken over from that table, and D and trimming were inferred from the DNA. In all, the sample holds about 84,000 clones, and more than 70% of those were seen once. Roughly 5.4% of the sample goes to the ten largest clones.

For TCR beta library preparation, about 2 micrograms of genomic DNA were isolated from cryopreserved PBMCs. High-throughput TCR beta sequencing was performed on longitudinal blood samples from CLL patients receiving ibrutinib monotherapy. The patients took part in an open-label, single-center phase 2 trial of ibrutinib monotherapy. This clone was recorded many times. Its antigen is not yet known. The sample holds no much larger clone one base away, and base qualities are not on file. This sequence was found in a human donor with chronic lymphocytic leukemia. This chain is built from TRBV5-1 and TRBJ2-1; the D gene is possibly TRBD1, with 6 bases matching. The sample was PBMCs, taken before ibrutinib treatment. The nucleotide sequence is TGCGCCAGCAGCTTAAGAATACAGGGCTACAATGAGCAGTTCTTC. Translated, this is CASSLRIQGYNEQFF.